This T cell receptor beta chain emerged from a study of T cells in Graves' hyperthyroidism and ophthalmopathy (dated by TCRdb to 2018 to 2020). About the study as a whole: Peripheral blood was sampled at the time of initial diagnosis, prior to any treatment. TCR V-J signatures able to tell the groups apart were searched for in a discovery cohort of 90 to 100 patients, of whom 43 had Graves' ophthalmopathy and roughly 59 had stable Graves' hyperthyroidism. Whether ophthalmopathy could be predicted prospectively was tested in an independent validation cohort made up of approximately 19 hyperthyroidism patients plus 17 patients who later progressed to ophthalmopathy. The 75 to 100 discovery patients were randomly split 7:3 into training and test sets. The study also compared thyroid tissue and blood T-cell repertoires from a handful of Graves' hyperthyroidism patients. After blood sampling, hyperthyroidism patients were treated with methimazole at a starting dose of 30 mg daily, and ophthalmopathy patients were treated with high-dose intravenous methylprednisolone. According to the paper, TCR Vbeta CDR3 sequencing was carried out on over 130 peripheral blood samples, which came from some 41 ophthalmopathy, around 75 hyperthyroidism and some 17 progressor patients. Study-wide conclusions, independent of this receptor: Most expanded thyroid clonotypes (frequency above 0.001) were also found in blood, which suggests that blood repertoires may mirror thyroid immune responses. Sample size was not statistically predetermined, and blinding of investigators to group allocation was not performed. Ophthalmopathy was separated from stable hyperthyroidism by a 13 V-J signature model, with around 90% sensitivity and about 84% specificity obtained in cross-validation and 80%/75% obtained in testing. In validation, the model predicted progression to ophthalmopathy a median of about 6 months before onset, with over 60% sensitivity and about 72% specificity.

Worth noting for this clonotype: Its antigen is not yet known. No qualities accompany the bases; no much larger clone lies one base away.

The TCR beta CDR3 regions were amplified from the RNA transcripts. A first-round RT-PCR of the TCR CDR3 used the HTBI primer set with the Qiagen OneStep RT-PCR kit. Libraries were constructed in a second round of multiplex PCR, after which size selection and purification were performed. Libraries were sequenced paired-end with 100 bp reads on an Illumina HiSeq2000. For the original study's pipeline: SOAPnuke was used to process the raw data, removing reads that contained adapters or uncalled bases, had a mean Phred below 15, or lacked an exact match to the constant primer or identifier. COPE v1.2.5 was used to merge the high-quality paired reads, and each unique nucleotide sequence was defined as a clonotype. MiTCR v1.1 was used to align the clonotypes against IMGT TRBV, TRBD and TRBJ reference segments. The analysis was restricted to V-J combinations with a frequency above 0.0001, which together covered roughly 99% of the repertoires. A TCS score was defined as the ratio of F50 (clonal expansion) to E x V (chaos), with BLOSUM62-based TCRdist applied between CDR3 peptides within each V-J. Welch's t-statistics and random forest reduced 500 to 550 V-J features to under 15, which were used in a naive Bayes classifier (R e1071). TCRdb reworked the public reads: Q25 trimming with fastp, MiXCR clone assembly, productive beta chains retained. For every CDR3 protein sequence, its rows merge into one entry that carries the most common genes and DNA. Clone size and V and J calls follow TCRdb, not the original study. This sample is represented by about 320,000 distinct CDR3 sequences; roughly 17% of them were singletons. The ten biggest clones cover 33% of the sample.

Stable Graves' hyperthyroidism was defined as the absence of progression to ophthalmopathy over 18 months of follow-up. Hyperthyroidism patients were newly diagnosed, with disease duration under 2 months, and aged 18 to 65 years. The study excluded patients with uncontrolled infections, other autoimmune diseases, pregnancy or lactation. Clinical symptoms, serum thyroxine and TRAb, thyroid ultrasound, and orbital computed tomography formed the basis for the diagnoses. Ficoll-Paque density gradient centrifugation was used to isolate PBMCs from approximately 10 ml of fresh peripheral blood. Trizol reagent was used to extract total RNA, and RNA quality was then checked on an Agilent 2100 Bioanalyzer. The CDR3 sequence holds 13 residues, the cysteine and phenylalanine included. The read is trimmed to its CDR3 DNA, 39 bases read in frame from base 1. CDR1 and CDR2 were assigned from the germline V gene (reference sequence) as SGHNT and YYREEE. V loses 4 bases, J loses 6 bases, and the germline ends lie 14 bases apart.

Material: blood. Here the chain combines TRBV5-4 and TRBJ2-7; the D gene may be TRBD1 or TRBD2, since each aligns over 7 bases. The receptor's source is a man in his thirties or forties with Graves' hyperthyroidism. The base sequence is TGTGCCAGCAGCCAGGGGGGGGGCCGCGAGCAGTACTTC. Its protein is CASSQGGGREQYF.